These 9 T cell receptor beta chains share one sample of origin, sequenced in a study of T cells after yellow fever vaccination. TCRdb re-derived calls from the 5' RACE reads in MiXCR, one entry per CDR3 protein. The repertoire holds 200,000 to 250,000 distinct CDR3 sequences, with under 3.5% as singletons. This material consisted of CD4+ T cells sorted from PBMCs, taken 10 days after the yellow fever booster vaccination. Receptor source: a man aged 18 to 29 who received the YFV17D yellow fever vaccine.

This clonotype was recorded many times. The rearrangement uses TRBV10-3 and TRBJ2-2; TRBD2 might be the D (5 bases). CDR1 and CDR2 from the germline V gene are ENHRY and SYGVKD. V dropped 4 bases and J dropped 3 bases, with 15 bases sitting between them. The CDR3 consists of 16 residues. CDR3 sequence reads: CAISARVMADTGELFF. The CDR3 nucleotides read TGTGCCATCAGTGCGCGGGTAATGGCGGACACCGGGGAGCTGTTTTTT.

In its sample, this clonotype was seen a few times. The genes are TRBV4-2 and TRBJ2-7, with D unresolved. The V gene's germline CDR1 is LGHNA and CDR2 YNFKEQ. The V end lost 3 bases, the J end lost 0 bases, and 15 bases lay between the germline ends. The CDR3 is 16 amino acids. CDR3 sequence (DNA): TGTGCCAGCAGCCATACTTCTCACGGCAGCTCCTACGAGCAGTACTTC. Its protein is CASSHTSHGSSYEQYF.

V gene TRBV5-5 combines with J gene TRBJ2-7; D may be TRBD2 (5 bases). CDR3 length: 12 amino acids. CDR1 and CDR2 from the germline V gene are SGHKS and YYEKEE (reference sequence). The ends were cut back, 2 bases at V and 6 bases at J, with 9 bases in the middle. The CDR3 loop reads CASSFVRGEQYF. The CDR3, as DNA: TGTGCCAGCAGCTTTGTACGGGGCGAGCAGTACTTC.

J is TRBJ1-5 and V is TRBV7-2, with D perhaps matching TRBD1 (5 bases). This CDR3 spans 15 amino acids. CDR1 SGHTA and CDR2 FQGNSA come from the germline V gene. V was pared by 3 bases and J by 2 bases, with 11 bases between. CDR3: CASSLDGTRNQPQHF. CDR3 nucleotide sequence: TGTGCCAGCAGCTTGGATGGGACCCGCAATCAGCCCCAGCATTTT. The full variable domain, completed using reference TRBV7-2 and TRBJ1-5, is GAGVSQSPSNKVTEKGKDVELRCDPISGHTALYWYRQSLGQGLEFLIYFQGNSAPDKSGLPSDRFSAERTGGSVSTLTIQRTQQEDSAVYLCASSLDGTRNQPQHFGDGTRLSIL.

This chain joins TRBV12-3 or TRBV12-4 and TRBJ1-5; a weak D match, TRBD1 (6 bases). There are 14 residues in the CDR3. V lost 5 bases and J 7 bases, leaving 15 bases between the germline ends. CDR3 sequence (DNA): TGTGCCAGCAGTCTATCACAGGGCCGGCAGCCCCAGCATTTT. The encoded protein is CASSLSQGRQPQHF.

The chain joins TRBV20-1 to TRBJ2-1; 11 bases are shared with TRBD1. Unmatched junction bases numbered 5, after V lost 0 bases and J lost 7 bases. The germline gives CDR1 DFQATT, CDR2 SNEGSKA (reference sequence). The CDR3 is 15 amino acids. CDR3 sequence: CSARDPGTGGNEQFF. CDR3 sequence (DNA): TGCAGTGCTAGAGATCCAGGGACAGGGGGTAATGAGCAGTTCTTC.

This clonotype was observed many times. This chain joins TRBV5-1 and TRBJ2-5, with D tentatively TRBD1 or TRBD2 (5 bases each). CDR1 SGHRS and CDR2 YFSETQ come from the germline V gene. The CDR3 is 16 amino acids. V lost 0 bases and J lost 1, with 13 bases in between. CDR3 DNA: TGCGCCAGCAGCTTGGACCTTGGGGGAGTCCAAGAGACCCAGTACTTC. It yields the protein CASSLDLGGVQETQYF.

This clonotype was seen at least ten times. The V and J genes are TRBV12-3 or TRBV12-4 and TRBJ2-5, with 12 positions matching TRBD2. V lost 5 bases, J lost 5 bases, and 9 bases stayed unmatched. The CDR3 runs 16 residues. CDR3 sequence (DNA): TGTGCCAGCAGTGCCCCTAGCGGGGGGGCCTATGAGACCCAGTACTTC. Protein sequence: CASSAPSGGAYETQYF.

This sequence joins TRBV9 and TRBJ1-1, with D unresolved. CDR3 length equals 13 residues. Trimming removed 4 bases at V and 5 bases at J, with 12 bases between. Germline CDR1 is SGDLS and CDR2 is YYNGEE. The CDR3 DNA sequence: TGTGCCAGCAGCTTTTGGAGGGATACTGAAGCTTTCTTT. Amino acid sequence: CASSFWRDTEAFF.